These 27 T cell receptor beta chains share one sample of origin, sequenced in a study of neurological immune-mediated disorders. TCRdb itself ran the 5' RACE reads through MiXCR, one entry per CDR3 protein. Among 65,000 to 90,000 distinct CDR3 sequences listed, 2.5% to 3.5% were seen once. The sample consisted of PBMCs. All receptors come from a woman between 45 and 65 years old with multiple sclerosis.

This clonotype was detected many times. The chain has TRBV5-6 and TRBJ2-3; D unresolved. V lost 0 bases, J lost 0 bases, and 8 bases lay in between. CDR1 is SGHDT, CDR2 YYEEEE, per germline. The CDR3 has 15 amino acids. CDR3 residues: CASSLGPLSTDTQYF. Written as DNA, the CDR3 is TGTGCCAGCAGCTTGGGTCCGCTGAGCACAGATACGCAGTATTTT. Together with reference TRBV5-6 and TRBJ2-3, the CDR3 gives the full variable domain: DAGVTQSPTHLIKTRGQQVTLRCSPKSGHDTVSWYQQALGQGPQFIFQYYEEEERQRGNFPDRFSGHQFPNYSSELNVNALLLGDSALYLCASSLGPLSTDTQYFGPGTRLTVL.

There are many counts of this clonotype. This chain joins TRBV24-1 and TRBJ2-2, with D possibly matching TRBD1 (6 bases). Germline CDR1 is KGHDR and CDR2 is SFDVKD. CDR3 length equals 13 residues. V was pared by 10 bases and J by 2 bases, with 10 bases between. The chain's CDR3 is CATGHLNTGELFF. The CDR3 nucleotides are TGTGCCACGGGACACCTCAACACCGGGGAGCTGTTTTTT.

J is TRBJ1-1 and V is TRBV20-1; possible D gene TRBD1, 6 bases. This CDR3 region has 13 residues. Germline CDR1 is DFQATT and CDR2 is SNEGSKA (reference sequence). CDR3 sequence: CRDHGGADTEAFF. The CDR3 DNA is TGCAGGGACCATGGGGGGGCGGACACTGAAGCTTTCTTT.

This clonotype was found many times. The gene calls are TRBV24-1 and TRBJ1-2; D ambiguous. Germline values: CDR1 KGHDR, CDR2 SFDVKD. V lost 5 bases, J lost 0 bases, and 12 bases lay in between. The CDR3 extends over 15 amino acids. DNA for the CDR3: TGTGCCACCAGTGCGGGGTCGGTAGCTAACTATGGCTACACCTTC. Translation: CATSAGSVANYGYTF.

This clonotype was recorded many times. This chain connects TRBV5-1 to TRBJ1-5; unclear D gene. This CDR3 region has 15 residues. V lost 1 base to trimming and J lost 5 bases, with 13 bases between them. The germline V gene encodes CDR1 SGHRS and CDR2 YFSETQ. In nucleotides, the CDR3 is TGCGCCAGCAGCTTGTATGGGGATAGGGATCAGCCCCAGCATTTT. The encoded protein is CASSLYGDRDQPQHF.

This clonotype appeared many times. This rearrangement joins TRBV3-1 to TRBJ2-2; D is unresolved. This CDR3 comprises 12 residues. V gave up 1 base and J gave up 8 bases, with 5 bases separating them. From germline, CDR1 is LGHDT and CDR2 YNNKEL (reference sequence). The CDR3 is CASSQVPGELFF. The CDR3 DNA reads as TGTGCCAGCAGCCAAGTTCCAGGGGAGCTGTTTTTT.

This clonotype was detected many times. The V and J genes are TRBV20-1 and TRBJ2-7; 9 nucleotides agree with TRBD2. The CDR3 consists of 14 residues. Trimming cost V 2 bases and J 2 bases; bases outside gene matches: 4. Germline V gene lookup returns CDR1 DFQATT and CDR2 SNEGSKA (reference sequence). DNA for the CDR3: TGCAGTGCTAGAAGAGGGACTAGCACCTACGAGCAGTACTTC. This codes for CSARRGTSTYEQYF.

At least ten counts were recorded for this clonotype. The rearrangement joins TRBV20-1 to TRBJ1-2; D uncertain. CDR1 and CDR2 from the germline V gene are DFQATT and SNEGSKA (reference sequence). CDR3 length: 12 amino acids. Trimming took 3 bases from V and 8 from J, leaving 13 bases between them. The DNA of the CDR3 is TGCAGTGCTAGGAGGAATGCCGGGGGCTACACCTTC. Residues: CSARRNAGGYTF.

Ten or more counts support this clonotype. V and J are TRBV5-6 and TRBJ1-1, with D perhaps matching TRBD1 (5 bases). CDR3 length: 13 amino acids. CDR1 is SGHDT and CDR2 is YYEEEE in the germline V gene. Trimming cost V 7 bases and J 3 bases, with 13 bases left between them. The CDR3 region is CASLAGGDTEAFF. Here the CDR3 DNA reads TGTGCCAGCCTGGCGGGGGGGGACACTGAAGCTTTCTTT.

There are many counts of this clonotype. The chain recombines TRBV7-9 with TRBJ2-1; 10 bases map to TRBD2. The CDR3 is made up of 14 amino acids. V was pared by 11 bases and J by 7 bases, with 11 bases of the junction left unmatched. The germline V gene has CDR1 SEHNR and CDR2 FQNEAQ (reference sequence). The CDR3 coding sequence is TGTGCCGGGGGGAGCGGGAGGGCCTGGAATGAGCAGTTCTTC. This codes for CAGGSGRAWNEQFF.

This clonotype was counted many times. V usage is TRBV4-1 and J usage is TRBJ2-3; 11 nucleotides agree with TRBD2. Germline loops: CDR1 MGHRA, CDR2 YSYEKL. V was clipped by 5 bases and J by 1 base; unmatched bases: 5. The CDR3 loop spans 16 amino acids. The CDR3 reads CASSSILAGGTDTQYF. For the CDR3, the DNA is TGCGCCAGCAGCTCAATACTAGCGGGGGGCACAGATACGCAGTATTTT.

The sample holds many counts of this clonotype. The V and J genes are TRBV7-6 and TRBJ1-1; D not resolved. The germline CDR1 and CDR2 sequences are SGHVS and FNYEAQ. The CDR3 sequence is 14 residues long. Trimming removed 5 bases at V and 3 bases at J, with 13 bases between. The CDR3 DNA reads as TGTGCCAGCAGCCCCCTCGGGTACGACACTGAAGCTTTCTTT. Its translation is CASSPLGYDTEAFF.

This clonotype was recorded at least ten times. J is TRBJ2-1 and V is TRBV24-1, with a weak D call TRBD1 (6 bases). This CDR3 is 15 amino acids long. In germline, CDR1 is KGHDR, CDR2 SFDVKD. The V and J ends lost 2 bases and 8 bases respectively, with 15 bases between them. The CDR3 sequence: CATSDWTRDTHEQFF. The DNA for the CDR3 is TGTGCCACCAGTGATTGGACCCGGGACACCCATGAGCAGTTCTTC.

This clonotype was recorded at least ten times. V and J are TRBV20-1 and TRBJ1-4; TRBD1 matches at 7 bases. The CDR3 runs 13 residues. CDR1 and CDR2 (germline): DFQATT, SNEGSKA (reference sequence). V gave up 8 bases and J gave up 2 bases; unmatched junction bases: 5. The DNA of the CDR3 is TGCAGTTACAGGGGAACCACTAATGAAAAACTGTTTTTT. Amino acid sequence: CSYRGTTNEKLFF.

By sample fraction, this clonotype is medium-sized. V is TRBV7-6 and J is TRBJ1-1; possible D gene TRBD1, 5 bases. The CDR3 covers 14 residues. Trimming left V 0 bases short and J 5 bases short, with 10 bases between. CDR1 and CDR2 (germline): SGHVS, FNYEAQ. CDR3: CASSLAQAGTEAFF. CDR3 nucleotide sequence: TGTGCCAGCAGCTTAGCACAGGCCGGGACTGAAGCTTTCTTT.

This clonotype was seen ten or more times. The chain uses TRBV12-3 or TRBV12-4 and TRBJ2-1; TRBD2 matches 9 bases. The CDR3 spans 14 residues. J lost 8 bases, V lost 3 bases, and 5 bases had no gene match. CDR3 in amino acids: CASSFSGGGDEQFF. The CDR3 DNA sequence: TGTGCCAGCAGTTTTAGCGGGGGAGGGGATGAGCAGTTCTTC.

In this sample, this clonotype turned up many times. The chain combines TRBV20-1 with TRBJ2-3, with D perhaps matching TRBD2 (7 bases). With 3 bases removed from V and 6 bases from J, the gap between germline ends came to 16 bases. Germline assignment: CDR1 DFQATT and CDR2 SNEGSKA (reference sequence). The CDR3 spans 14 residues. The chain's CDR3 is CSARGGPLRDTQYF. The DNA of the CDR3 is TGCAGTGCTAGGGGGGGGCCTCTCCGGGATACGCAGTATTTT.

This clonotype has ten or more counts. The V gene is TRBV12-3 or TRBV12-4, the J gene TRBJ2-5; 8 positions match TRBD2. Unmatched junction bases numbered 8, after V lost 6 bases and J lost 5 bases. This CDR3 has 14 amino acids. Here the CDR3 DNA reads TGTGCCAGCAGGTCCGGGGGGGGACGGGAGACCCAGTACTTC. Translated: CASRSGGGRETQYF.

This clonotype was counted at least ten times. This chain's CDR3 is CASSLPTVLFEQFF. The CDR3 DNA reads TGTGCCAGCAGCTTACCCACAGTCCTGTTTGAGCAGTTCTTC. The V gene is TRBV7-2, the J gene TRBJ2-1; D remains unclear. The V end lost 2 bases, the J end lost 9 bases, and 14 bases lay between the germline ends. This CDR3 is 14 amino acids long. Germline CDR1 reads SGHTA; CDR2 reads FQGNSA.

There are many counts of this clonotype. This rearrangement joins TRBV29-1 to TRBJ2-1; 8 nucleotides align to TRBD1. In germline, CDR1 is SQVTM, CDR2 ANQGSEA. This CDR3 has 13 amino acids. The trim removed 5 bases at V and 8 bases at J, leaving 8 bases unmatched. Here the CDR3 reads CSVFGQGQYEQFF. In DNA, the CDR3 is TGCAGCGTTTTCGGACAGGGCCAATATGAGCAGTTCTTC.

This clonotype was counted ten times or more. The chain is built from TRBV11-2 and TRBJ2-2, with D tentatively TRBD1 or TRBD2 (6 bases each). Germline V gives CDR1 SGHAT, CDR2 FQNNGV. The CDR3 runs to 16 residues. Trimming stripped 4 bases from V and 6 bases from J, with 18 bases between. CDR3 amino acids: CASSSGAARSAGELFF. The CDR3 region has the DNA TGTGCCAGCAGCTCGGGGGCTGCTAGATCGGCCGGGGAGCTGTTTTTT.

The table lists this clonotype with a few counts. The CDR3 loop is CASSVDPTRQHEQYF. For the CDR3, the DNA is TGTGCCAGCAGCGTCGACCCTACGCGTCAGCACGAGCAGTACTTC. The genes are TRBV9 and TRBJ2-7; no definite D call. The germline gives CDR1 SGDLS, CDR2 YYNGEE. Trimming removed 2 bases at V and 5 bases at J, with 17 bases between. The CDR3 sequence is 15 residues long.

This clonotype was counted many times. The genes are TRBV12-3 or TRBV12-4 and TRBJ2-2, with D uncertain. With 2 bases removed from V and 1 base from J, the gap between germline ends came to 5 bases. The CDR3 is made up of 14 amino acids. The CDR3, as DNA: TGTGCCAGCAGTTTAAACCTGAACACCGGGGAGCTGTTTTTT. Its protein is CASSLNLNTGELFF.

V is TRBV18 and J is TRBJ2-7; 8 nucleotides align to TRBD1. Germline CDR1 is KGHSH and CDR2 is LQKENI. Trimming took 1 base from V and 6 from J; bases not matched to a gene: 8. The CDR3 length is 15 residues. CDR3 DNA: TGTGCCAGCTCACCACTGGGCAGGGGGCGCCGCGAGCAGTACTTC. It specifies CASSPLGRGRREQYF.

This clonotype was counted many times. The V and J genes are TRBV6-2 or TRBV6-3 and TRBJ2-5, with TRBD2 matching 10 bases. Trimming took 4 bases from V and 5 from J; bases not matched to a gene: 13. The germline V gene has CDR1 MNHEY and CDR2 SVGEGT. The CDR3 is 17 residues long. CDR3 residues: CASSSTMASGGRETQYF. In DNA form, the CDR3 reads TGTGCCAGCAGTTCTACTATGGCTAGCGGGGGCCGGGAGACCCAGTACTTC.

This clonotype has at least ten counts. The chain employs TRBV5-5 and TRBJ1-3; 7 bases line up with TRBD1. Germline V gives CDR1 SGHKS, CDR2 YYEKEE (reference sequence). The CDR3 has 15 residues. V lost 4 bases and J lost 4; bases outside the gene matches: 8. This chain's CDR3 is CASSPQGFSGNTIYF. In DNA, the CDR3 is TGTGCCAGCAGCCCACAGGGGTTTTCGGGAAACACCATATATTTT.

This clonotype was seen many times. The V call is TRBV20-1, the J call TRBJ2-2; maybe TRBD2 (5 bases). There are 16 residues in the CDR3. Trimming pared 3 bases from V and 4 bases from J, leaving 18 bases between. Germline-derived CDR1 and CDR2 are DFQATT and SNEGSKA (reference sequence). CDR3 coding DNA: TGCAGTGCTAGGGCCCCTAGCTACCGCGGCACCGGGGAGCTGTTTTTT. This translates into CSARAPSYRGTGELFF.